The next 29 T cell receptor beta chains were all read from a single sample in a study of blood T cell repertoires in COVID-19. The assay was immunoSEQ multiplex PCR, and TCRdb's table has in-frame clones only and misses some. The sample lists about 98,000 clones, roughly 80% occurring once. Sequences were obtained from peripheral blood. The receptor set was obtained from an elderly woman with acute or convalescent COVID-19.

The CDR3 reads CASSRTSVYYNEQFF. The CDR3 bases are TGCGCCAGCAGCCGGACTAGCGTATACTACAATGAGCAGTTCTTC. This chain links TRBV4-1 with TRBJ2-1, with 9 bases that match TRBD2. The CDR3 has 15 residues. Germline V CDR1 and CDR2: MGHRA, YSYEKL. The ends lost 4 bases at V and 3 bases at J; junction bases unmatched: 4.

The CDR3 DNA follows: TGTGCCAGCAGCCCCCCGGGCCTAGCGGGGGGGCGAGGAACGCAGTATTTT. Translated, it gives CASSPPGLAGGRGTQYF. This chain connects TRBV7-2 to TRBJ2-3; the match to TRBD2 covers 12 bases. V shed 5 bases and J 9 bases; nucleotides not matched to a gene: 15. This CDR3 is 17 amino acids long. CDR1 SGHTA and CDR2 FQGNSA come from the germline V gene.

The chain employs TRBV5-1 and TRBJ2-6; the match to TRBD1 covers 12 bases. V trimming: 4 bases; J trimming: 1 base; junction bases outside the gene matches: 9. The CDR3 covers 19 residues. Looked up from germline, CDR1 is SGHRS and CDR2 is YFSETQ. Here the CDR3 DNA reads TGCGCCAGCAGCCTGAGGGACAGGGGGCTCGCATCTGGGGCCAACGTCCTGACTTTC. Its protein is CASSLRDRGLASGANVLTF.

The CDR3 protein is CASSTRRGTGSGNTIYF. The CDR3 region has the DNA TGTGCCAGTAGTACCCGCCGAGGGACAGGGTCTGGAAACACCATATATTTT. The V call is TRBV19, the J call TRBJ1-3; the match to TRBD1 covers 9 bases. The J segment lost 1 base and the V segment lost 4 bases, leaving 8 bases of the junction unmatched. This CDR3 is built from 17 residues. CDR1 is LNHDA and CDR2 is SQIVND in the germline V gene (reference sequence). The whole variable domain, remainder taken from reference TRBV19 and TRBJ1-3, is DGGITQSPKYLFRKEGQNVTLSCEQNLNHDAMYWYRQDPGQGLRLIYYSQIVNDFQKGDIAEGYSVSREKKESFPLTVTSAQKNPTAFYLCASSTRRGTGSGNTIYFGEGSWLTVV.

This chain links TRBV10-3 with TRBJ2-1, with 9 bases that match TRBD2. The CDR3 extends over 18 amino acids. The junction had 17 bases not matched to a gene; V was cut back by 8 bases and J by 3 bases. Germline V gives CDR1 ENHRY, CDR2 SYGVKD. As DNA, the CDR3 is TGTGCCATCGGAGGTCCGAGCGGGGGGCGGAGCAGCTACAATGAGCAGTTCTTC. Translation: CAIGGPSGGRSSYNEQFF.

V is TRBV5-1 and J is TRBJ1-5; 9 bases are shared with TRBD1. The CDR3 is made up of 14 amino acids. Per germline, CDR1 SGHRS and CDR2 YFSETQ. J gave up 5 bases and V 4 bases, and 4 bases lay outside the gene matches. The CDR3 spells CASSPDRGDQPQHF. In DNA, the CDR3 is TGCGCCAGCAGCCCGGACAGGGGCGATCAGCCCCAGCATTTT.

The chain uses TRBV7-2 and TRBJ1-6; 7 bases align to TRBD1. The V segment lost 6 bases and the J segment 9 bases; nucleotides outside the gene matches: 8. Germline-derived CDR1 and CDR2 are SGHTA and FQGNSA. The CDR3 has 14 amino acids. DNA for the CDR3: TGTGCCAGCAGACCGACAGGGATTGGTTCACCCCTCCACTTT. This codes for CASRPTGIGSPLHF.

The chain carries TRBV28 and TRBJ2-7, with D perhaps TRBD1 (5 bases). V was shortened by 3 bases and J by 4 bases, with 10 bases between the two germline ends. This CDR3 region has 13 residues. The V gene's germline CDR1 is MDHEN and CDR2 SYDVKM. The CDR3 region is CASSLGLEYEQYF. The CDR3 DNA sequence: TGTGCCAGCAGTTTGGGGCTAGAGTACGAGCAGTACTTC.

The chain has TRBV28 and TRBJ1-2; perhaps TRBD1 as D (5 bases). Germline CDR1 is MDHEN and CDR2 is SYDVKM. This CDR3 is 14 amino acids long. V gave up 8 bases and J gave up 6 bases, with 19 bases separating them. This CDR3 reads CASSERWGEHGYTF. The CDR3 nucleotides read TGTGCCAGCTCAGAAAGATGGGGGGAACATGGCTACACCTTC.

The rearrangement joins TRBV30 to TRBJ2-3, with 11 bases identical to TRBD2. The CDR3 runs 15 residues. The germline V gene encodes CDR1 GTSNPN and CDR2 SVGIG (reference sequence). V lost 2 bases to trimming and J lost 3 bases; unmatched junction nucleotides: 4. In DNA, the CDR3 is TGTGCCTGGAGTTCGGGACTAGCGGTAACAGATACGCAGTATTTT. This codes for CAWSSGLAVTDTQYF.

The chain joins TRBV28 to TRBJ1-5; 9 nucleotides line up with TRBD1. This CDR3 has 15 residues. The junction had 4 bases not matched to a gene; V was cut back by 2 bases and J by 5 bases. Germline CDR1 MDHEN, CDR2 SYDVKM. CDR3 DNA: TGTGCCAGCAGTTTAATAGGGACAGGGTATCAGCCCCAGCATTTT. Protein: CASSLIGTGYQPQHF.

The V gene is TRBV2, the J gene TRBJ1-5; 8 bases match TRBD1. The CDR3 runs to 13 residues. Germline CDR1 and CDR2: SNHLY and FYNNEI. The V gene end was trimmed by 7 bases and the J gene end by 6 bases; junction bases not matched to a gene: 5. The CDR3 DNA reads as TGTGCCAGCAAACAGGGGGAAGGTCAGCCCCAGCATTTT. This encodes CASKQGEGQPQHF.

This sequence joins TRBV5-5 and TRBJ1-1; 10 nucleotides align to TRBD1. The trim removed 2 bases at V and 1 base at J, leaving 5 bases unmatched. This CDR3 comprises 16 residues. Germline V lookup: CDR1 SGHKS, CDR2 YYEKEE (reference sequence). The CDR3 DNA reads as TGTGCCAGCAGCTTCGGACAGGGGGTGCAGAACACTGAAGCTTTCTTT. Translation: CASSFGQGVQNTEAFF.

This clone was observed a few times. The chain has TRBV7-9 and TRBJ1-1, with TRBD1 as a possible D gene (5 bases). The V end was cut by 3 bases, the J end by 6 bases, with 14 bases between. This CDR3 region has 14 residues. The germline V gene has CDR1 SEHNR and CDR2 FQNEAQ (reference sequence). CDR3 amino acids: CASSFRSGVAEAFF. Written as DNA, the CDR3 is TGTGCCAGCAGCTTTAGGTCGGGGGTTGCTGAAGCTTTCTTT.

The J gene is TRBJ1-4, the V gene TRBV19, with D perhaps matching TRBD1 (6 bases). V dropped 4 bases and J dropped 8 bases, with 11 bases sitting between them. The CDR3 sequence is 13 residues long. The V gene's germline CDR1 is LNHDA and CDR2 SQIVND (reference sequence). DNA of the CDR3: TGTGCCAGTAGTAATCGGGACACCGAAAAACTGTTTTTT. As protein: CASSNRDTEKLFF.

The V gene is TRBV20-1, the J gene TRBJ1-5, with 8 bases that match TRBD1. The CDR3 extends over 15 amino acids. V lost 3 bases, J lost 1 base, and 5 bases stayed unmatched. Germline CDR1 DFQATT, CDR2 SNEGSKA (reference sequence). CDR3 residues: CSASQDRGSNQPQHF. In DNA, the CDR3 is TGCAGTGCTAGTCAAGACAGGGGCAGCAATCAGCCCCAGCATTTT.

This clone has only a few counts. The rearrangement uses TRBV19 and TRBJ1-1; a possible D gene is TRBD1 (5 bases). Per the germline V gene, CDR1 is LNHDA and CDR2 is SQIVND (reference sequence). V was pared by 7 bases and J by 0 bases, with 15 bases between. The CDR3 has 15 residues. This chain's CDR3 is CASIDKGWLNTEAFF. In nucleotides, the CDR3 is TGTGCCAGTATTGACAAGGGGTGGTTGAACACTGAAGCTTTCTTT.

The gene calls are TRBV6-5 and TRBJ1-6, with TRBD1 matching 7 bases. V trimming: 6 bases; J trimming: 5 bases; junction bases outside the gene matches: 7. The germline CDR1 and CDR2 sequences are MNHEY and SVGAGI. The CDR3 spans 15 residues. The CDR3 DNA follows: TGTGCCAGCAGGTCGGGACAGAAGGATAATTCACCCCTCCACTTT. Residues: CASRSGQKDNSPLHF.

The chain has TRBV13 and TRBJ2-1, with a possible D match to TRBD2 (7 bases). V gave up 8 bases and J gave up 12 bases, with 14 bases separating them. The germline V gene encodes CDR1 PRHDT and CDR2 FYEKMQ (reference sequence). The CDR3 has 11 residues. In DNA, the CDR3 is TGTGCCAGCGGGGAGGGGGTAGCGCAGTTCTTC. Its protein product is CASGEGVAQFF.

The chain employs TRBV28 and TRBJ1-2; 8 bases align to TRBD1. This CDR3 spans 13 amino acids. CDR1 is MDHEN, CDR2 SYDVKM, per germline. Germline trimming cut 6 bases from V and 6 bases from J; bases unmatched to any gene: 6. The CDR3 DNA reads as TGTGCCAGCAGCATGGACAGGGAGGATGGCTACACCTTC. Protein product: CASSMDREDGYTF.

This rearrangement joins TRBV19 to TRBJ2-7; possibly TRBD1 for D (6 bases). This CDR3 comprises 13 residues. Trimming left V 7 bases short and J 5 bases short, with 15 bases between. Germline loops: CDR1 LNHDA, CDR2 SQIVND (reference sequence). The CDR3 bases are TGTGCCAGTAAACTACAGGGAACTGACGAGCAGTACTTC. It codes for CASKLQGTDEQYF.

The chain is built from TRBV7-8 and TRBJ1-4; maybe TRBD1 (5 bases). The V gene's germline CDR1 is SGHVS and CDR2 FQNEAQ. V lost 5 bases and J 4 bases, leaving 17 bases between the germline ends. The CDR3 length is 16 residues. This chain's CDR3 is CASSPRGLTINEKLFF. CDR3 nucleotides: TGTGCCAGCAGCCCCCGGGGACTTACCATTAATGAAAAACTGTTTTTT. Drawing the rest from reference TRBV7-8 and TRBJ1-4, the complete variable domain is GAGVSQSPRYKVAKRGQDVALRCDPISGHVSLFWYQQALGQGPEFLTYFQNEAQLDKSGLPSDRFFAERPEGSVSTLKIQRTQQEDSAVYLCASSPRGLTINEKLFFGSGTQLSVL.

This clone was observed a handful of times. The rearrangement links TRBV6-5 to TRBJ1-5; D possibly corresponds to TRBD1 (6 bases). The CDR3 runs to 15 residues. The germline V and J ends were trimmed by 6 bases and 0 bases, with 12 bases remaining between them. CDR1 MNHEY and CDR2 SVGAGI come from the germline V gene. In nucleotides, the CDR3 is TGTGCCAGCAGGAAGGGGGGGGATAGCAATCAGCCCCAGCATTTT. This gives the protein CASRKGGDSNQPQHF.

The rearrangement links TRBV3-1 (or the pseudogene TRBV3-2) to TRBJ1-2; D is unclear. V gave up 4 bases and J gave up 3 bases, with 12 bases separating them. The CDR3 contains 14 residues. The germline CDR1 and CDR2 sequences are LGHDT and YNNKEL (reference sequence). The CDR3 region has the DNA TGTGCCAGCAGCCCAAGCGGCCGGGACTATGGCTACACCTTC. Its protein product is CASSPSGRDYGYTF.

CDR3 residues: CASRRQGDRGVPSLYEQYV. CDR3 nucleotides: TGTGCCAGCAGGCGACAGGGGGACAGGGGGGTTCCGTCTCTCTACGAGCAGTACGTC. The J gene is TRBJ2-7, the V gene TRBV6-7; 11 bases agree with TRBD1. TRBV6-7 is placed among ORFs of uncertain function. V lost 6 bases and J lost 3; bases outside the gene matches: 19. This CDR3 contains 19 residues.

The chain recombines TRBV15 with TRBJ2-1; 7 nucleotides align to TRBD1. The V gene end was trimmed by 2 bases and the J gene end by 10 bases; junction bases not matched to a gene: 5. Germline V gene lookup returns CDR1 LNHNV and CDR2 YYDKDF (reference sequence). This CDR3 comprises 13 residues. The CDR3 here is CATSRTGQAEQFF. CDR3 nucleotide sequence: TGTGCCACCAGCAGAACCGGACAGGCCGAGCAGTTCTTC.

This chain joins TRBV6-6 and TRBJ1-3; D is ambiguous. The germline V gene encodes CDR1 MNHNY and CDR2 SVGAGI (reference sequence). There are 14 residues in the CDR3. With 2 bases removed from V and 0 bases from J, the gap between germline ends came to 5 bases. CDR3 protein: CASSYGFSGNTIYF. The CDR3 coding sequence is TGTGCCAGCAGTTACGGCTTCTCTGGAAACACCATATATTTT.

The chain links TRBV11-3 to TRBJ2-3, with D perhaps matching TRBD2 (6 bases). The V end was cut by 1 base, the J end by 2 bases, with 10 bases between. The CDR3 totals 15 residues. Germline values: CDR1 SGHNT, CDR2 YENEEA. The CDR3 bases are TGTGCCAGCAGCTTAGGTGCGGGGCACACAGATACGCAGTATTTT. Protein sequence: CASSLGAGHTDTQYF.

This sequence joins TRBV12-3 or TRBV12-4 and TRBJ2-7; TRBD1 aligns across 9 bases. V dropped 6 bases and J dropped 4; count of bases not matched to a gene: 4. The CDR3 extends over 13 amino acids. CDR3 sequence (DNA): TGTGCCAGCAGGGGACAGGGTCGATACGAGCAGTACTTC. Its protein is CASRGQGRYEQYF.